What follows is one TCR beta chain and its context. A constant-region primer served to make TCR beta cDNA from roughly 540 ng total RNA. ARM-PCR was slightly modified, and three nested multiplex PCR rounds with it gave rise to the TCR beta libraries. Investigators reported that the first two PCR rounds, at roughly 10 cycles each, used TRBV1-TRBV30 forward primers with a C-beta reverse primer. TCRdb independently ran MiXCR on the multiplex PCR reads; one entry per CDR3 protein. The data hold approximately 110,000 distinct CDR3 sequences, with around 64% observed a single time. DNA and RNA were both co-extracted from approximately 20-30 mg of bulk tissue that had not been sorted. Patients carried chronic HBV infection without prior treatment. The germline V and J ends were trimmed by 2 bases and 0 bases, with 7 bases remaining between them. This CDR3 has 15 amino acids. Looked up from germline, CDR1 is SGHTA and CDR2 is FQGTGA.

These data come from a study of tumor-infiltrating lymphocytes in primary liver carcinoma. The chain recombines TRBV7-3 with TRBJ2-2; maybe TRBD2 (6 bases). This receptor was obtained from a woman aged 55-75 years with primary liver carcinoma and hepatitis B virus infection. Sequencing was carried out using liver tumor tissue from sampling region 3. This sample's subset: tumor region T3, left-lateral pole. The CDR3, as DNA: TGTGCCAGCAGCTTACTAGCGACGAACACCGGGGAGCTGTTTTTT. Amino acid sequence: CASSLLATNTGELFF.